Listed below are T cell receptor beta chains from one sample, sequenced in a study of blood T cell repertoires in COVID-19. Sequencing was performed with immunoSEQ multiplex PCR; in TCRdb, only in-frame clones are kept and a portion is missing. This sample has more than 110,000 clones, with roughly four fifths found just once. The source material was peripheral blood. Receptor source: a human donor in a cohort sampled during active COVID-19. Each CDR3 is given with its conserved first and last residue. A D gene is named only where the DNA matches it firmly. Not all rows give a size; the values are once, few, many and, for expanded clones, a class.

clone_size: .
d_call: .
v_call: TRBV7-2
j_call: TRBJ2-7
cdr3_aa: CASSLDVTGMEVQNF
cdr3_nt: TGTGCCAGCAGCTTGGACGTAACAGGGATGGAGGTCCAAAACTTC

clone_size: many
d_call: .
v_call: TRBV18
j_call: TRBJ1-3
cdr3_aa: CASSPQGLRNTIYF
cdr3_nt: TGTGCCAGCTCACCGCAGGGATTAAGAAACACCATATATTTT

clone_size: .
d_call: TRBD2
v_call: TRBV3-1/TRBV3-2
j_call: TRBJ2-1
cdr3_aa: CASSPGLAGAYNEQFF
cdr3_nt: TGTGCCAGCAGCCCGGGACTAGCGGGGGCCTACAATGAGCAGTTCTTC

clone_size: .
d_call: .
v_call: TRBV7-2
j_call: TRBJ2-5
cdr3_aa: CASSFDRAAGETQYF
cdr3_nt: TGTGCCAGCAGCTTCGACAGGGCCGCGGGGGAGACCCAGTACTTC

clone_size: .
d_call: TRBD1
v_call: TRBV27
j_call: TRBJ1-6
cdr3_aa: CASSFRGNSPLHF
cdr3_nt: TGTGCCAGCAGTTTCAGGGGGAATTCACCCCTCCACTTT

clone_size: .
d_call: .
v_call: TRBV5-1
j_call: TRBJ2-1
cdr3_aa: CASNRQGSTLYNEQFF
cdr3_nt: TGCGCCAGCAACCGTCAGGGGAGTACGCTGTACAATGAGCAGTTCTTC

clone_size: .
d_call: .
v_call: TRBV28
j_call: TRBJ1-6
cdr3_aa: CASRERYNSPLHF
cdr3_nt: TGTGCCAGCAGAGAGCGCTACAATTCACCCCTCCACTTT

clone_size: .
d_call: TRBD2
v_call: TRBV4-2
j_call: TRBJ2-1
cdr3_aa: CASSQDRWTSLNEQFF
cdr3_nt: TGTGCCAGCAGCCAAGATCGGTGGACTAGCCTCAATGAGCAGTTCTTC

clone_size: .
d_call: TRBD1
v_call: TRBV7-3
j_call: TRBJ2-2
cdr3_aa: CASSTGDTGELFF
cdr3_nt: TGTGCCAGCAGCACAGGGGACACCGGGGAGCTGTTTTTT

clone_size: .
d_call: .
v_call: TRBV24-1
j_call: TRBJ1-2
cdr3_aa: CATSDGGRFGGYTF
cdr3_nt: TGTGCCACCAGTGACGGGGGACGATTTGGGGGCTACACCTTC

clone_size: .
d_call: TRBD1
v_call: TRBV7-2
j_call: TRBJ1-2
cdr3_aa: CASSSVTGGGYTF
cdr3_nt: TGTGCCAGCAGCTCGGTCACAGGGGGTGGCTACACCTTC

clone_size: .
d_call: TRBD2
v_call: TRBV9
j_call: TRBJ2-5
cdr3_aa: CASSAGGAETQYF
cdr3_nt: TGTGCCAGCAGCGCCGGGGGGGCTGAGACCCAGTACTTC

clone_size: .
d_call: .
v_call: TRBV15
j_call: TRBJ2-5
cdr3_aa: CATSRDLGSGNRGTQYF
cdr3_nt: TGTGCCACCAGCAGAGATCTGGGTTCGGGGAACCGCGGGACCCAGTACTTC

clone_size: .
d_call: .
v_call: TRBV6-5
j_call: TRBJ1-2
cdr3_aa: CASSREGGEYGYTF
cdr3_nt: TGTGCCAGCAGTCGGGAGGGTGGCGAGTATGGCTACACCTTC

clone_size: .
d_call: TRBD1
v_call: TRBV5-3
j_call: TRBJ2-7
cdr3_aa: CARSRLGTGNTYEQYF
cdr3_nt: TGTGCCAGAAGCCGTCTTGGGACAGGAAATACGTACGAGCAGTACTTC

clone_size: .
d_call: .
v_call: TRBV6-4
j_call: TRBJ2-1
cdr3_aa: CASSDSGVGRDEQFF
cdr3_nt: TGTGCCAGCAGTGACTCCGGGGTTGGTAGGGATGAGCAGTTCTTC

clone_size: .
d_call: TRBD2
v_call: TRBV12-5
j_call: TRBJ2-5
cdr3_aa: CASEPLAGGGETQYF
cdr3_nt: TGTGCTAGTGAGCCCCTAGCGGGGGGCGGAGAGACCCAGTACTTC

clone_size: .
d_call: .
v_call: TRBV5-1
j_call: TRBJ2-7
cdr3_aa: CASSLDRVASYEQYF
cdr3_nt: TGCGCCAGCAGCTTGGACAGGGTGGCGTCCTACGAGCAGTACTTC

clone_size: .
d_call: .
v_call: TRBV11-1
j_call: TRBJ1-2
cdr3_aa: CASSLGSGVGGYTF
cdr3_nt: TGTGCCAGCAGCTTAGGATCCGGGGTAGGCGGCTACACCTTC

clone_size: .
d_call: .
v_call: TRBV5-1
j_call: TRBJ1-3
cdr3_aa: CASSLDRGTGNTIYF
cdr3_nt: TGCGCCAGCAGCTTGGATCGGGGTACTGGAAACACCATATATTTT

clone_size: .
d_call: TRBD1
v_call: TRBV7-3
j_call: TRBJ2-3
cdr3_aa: CASSTIDRGTQYF
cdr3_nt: TGTGCCAGCAGCACCATAGACAGGGGCACGCAGTATTTT

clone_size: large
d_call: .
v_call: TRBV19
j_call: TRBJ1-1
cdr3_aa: CASSNPVDSLLEAFF
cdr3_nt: TGTGCCAGTAGCAATCCGGTAGACAGTCTCCTTGAAGCTTTCTTT

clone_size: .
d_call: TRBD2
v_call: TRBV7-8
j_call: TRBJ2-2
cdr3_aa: CASSIRLAGGSNTGELFF
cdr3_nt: TGTGCCAGCAGCATTAGACTAGCGGGGGGTTCCAACACCGGGGAGCTGTTTTTT

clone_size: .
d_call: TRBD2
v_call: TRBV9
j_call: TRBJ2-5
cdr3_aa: CASSLAGGTETQYF
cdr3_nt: TGTGCCAGCAGCTTAGCGGGGGGGACGGAGACCCAGTACTTC

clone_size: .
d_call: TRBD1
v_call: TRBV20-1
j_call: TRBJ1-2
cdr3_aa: CSASKGQVVNGYTF
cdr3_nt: TGCAGTGCTAGTAAAGGACAGGTTGTGAATGGCTACACCTTC

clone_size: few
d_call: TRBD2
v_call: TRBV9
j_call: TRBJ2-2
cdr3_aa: CASSVDPSGGSGELFF
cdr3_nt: TGTGCCAGCAGCGTAGATCCTAGCGGGGGATCCGGGGAGCTGTTTTTT

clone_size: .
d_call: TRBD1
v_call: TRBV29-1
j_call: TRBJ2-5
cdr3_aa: CSVPRDRSSKGETQYF
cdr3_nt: TGCAGCGTTCCCCGGGACAGGTCGTCAAAGGGGGAGACCCAGTACTTC

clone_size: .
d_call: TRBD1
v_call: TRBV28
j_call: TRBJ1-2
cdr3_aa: CASSPRGQGAYGYTF
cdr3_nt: TGTGCCAGCAGTCCCCGCGGACAGGGTGCCTATGGCTACACCTTC

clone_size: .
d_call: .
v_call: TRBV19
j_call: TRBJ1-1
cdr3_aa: CASSISVAENTEAFF
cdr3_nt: TGTGCCAGTAGTATAAGCGTGGCGGAGAACACTGAAGCTTTCTTT

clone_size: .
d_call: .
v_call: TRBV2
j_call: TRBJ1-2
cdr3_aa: CASSEQGYGYTF
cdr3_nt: TGTGCCAGCAGTGAACAGGGCTATGGCTACACCTTC

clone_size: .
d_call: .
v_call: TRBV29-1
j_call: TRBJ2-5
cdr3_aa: CSVSTAAPGWVTQYF
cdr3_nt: TGCAGCGTCTCGACCGCCGCTCCGGGGTGGGTGACCCAGTACTTC

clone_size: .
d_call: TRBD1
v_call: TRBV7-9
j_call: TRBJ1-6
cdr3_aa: CASSLGGTGDSPLHF
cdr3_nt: TGTGCCAGCAGCTTAGGGGGGACAGGGGATTCACCCCTCCACTTT

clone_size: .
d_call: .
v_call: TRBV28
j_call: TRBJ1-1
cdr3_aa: CASSPGQNTEAFF
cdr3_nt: TGTGCCAGCAGTCCCGGACAGAACACTGAAGCTTTCTTT

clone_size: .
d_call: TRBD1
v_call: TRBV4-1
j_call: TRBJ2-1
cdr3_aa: CASSPLEGAQFF
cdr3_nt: TGCGCCAGCAGCCCCCTTGAGGGGGCCCAGTTCTTC

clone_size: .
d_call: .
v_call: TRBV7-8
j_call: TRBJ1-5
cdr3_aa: CASSLGARSVSNQPQHF
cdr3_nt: TGTGCCAGCAGCTTGGGGGCCAGGTCGGTTTCAAATCAGCCCCAGCATTTT

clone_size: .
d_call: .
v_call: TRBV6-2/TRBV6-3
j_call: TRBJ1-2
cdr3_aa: CASSPRAGRVNGYTF
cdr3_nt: TGTGCCAGCAGTCCCCGGGCGGGAAGGGTGAATGGCTACACCTTC

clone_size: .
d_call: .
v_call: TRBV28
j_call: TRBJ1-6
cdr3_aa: CASSPPGLNNSPLHF
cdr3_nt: TGTGCCAGCAGTCCCCCGGGACTTAATAATTCACCCCTCCACTTT

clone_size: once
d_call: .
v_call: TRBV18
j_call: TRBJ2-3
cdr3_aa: CASWTGGTDTQYF
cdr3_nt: TGTGCCAGCTGGACCGGGGGAACAGATACGCAGTATTTT

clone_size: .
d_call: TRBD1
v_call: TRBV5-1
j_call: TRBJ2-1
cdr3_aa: CASRPGQGVRNEQFF
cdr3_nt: TGCGCCAGCAGGCCGGGACAGGGGGTTCGGAATGAGCAGTTCTTC

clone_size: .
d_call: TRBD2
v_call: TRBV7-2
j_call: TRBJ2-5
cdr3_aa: CASSLGGVPQETQYF
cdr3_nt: TGTGCCAGCAGCTTGGGGGGGGTACCTCAAGAGACCCAGTACTTC

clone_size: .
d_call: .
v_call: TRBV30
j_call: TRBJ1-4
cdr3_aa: CAWSGSLGGSGEKLFF
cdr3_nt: TGTGCCTGGAGTGGCTCCCTGGGGGGGAGTGGGGAAAAACTGTTTTTT

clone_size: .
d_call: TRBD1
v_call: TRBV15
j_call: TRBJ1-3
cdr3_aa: CATSRDFRQGRGNTIYF
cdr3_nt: TGTGCCACCAGCAGAGATTTCAGACAGGGTCGAGGAAACACCATATATTTT

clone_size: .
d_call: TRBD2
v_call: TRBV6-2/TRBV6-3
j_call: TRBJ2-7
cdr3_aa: CASSYIRGGVSYEQYF
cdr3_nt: TGTGCCAGCAGTTACATCCGCGGGGGGGTTTCCTACGAGCAGTACTTC

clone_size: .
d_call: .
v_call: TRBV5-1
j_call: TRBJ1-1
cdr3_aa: CASSFEGGDTEAFF
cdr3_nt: TGCGCCAGCAGCTTCGAAGGAGGGGACACTGAAGCTTTCTTT

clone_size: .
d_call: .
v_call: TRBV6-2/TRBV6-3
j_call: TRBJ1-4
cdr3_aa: CASSYGRGNEKLFF
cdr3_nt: TGTGCCAGCAGTTACGGCAGGGGTAATGAAAAACTGTTTTTT

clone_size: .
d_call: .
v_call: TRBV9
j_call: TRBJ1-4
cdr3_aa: CASSQKGVEEKLFF
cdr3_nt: TGTGCCAGCAGCCAAAAGGGGGTAGAGGAAAAACTGTTTTTT

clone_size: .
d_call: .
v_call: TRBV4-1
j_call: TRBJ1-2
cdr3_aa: CASSQDLYGYTF
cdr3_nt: TGCGCCAGCAGCCAAGATCTTTATGGCTACACCTTC